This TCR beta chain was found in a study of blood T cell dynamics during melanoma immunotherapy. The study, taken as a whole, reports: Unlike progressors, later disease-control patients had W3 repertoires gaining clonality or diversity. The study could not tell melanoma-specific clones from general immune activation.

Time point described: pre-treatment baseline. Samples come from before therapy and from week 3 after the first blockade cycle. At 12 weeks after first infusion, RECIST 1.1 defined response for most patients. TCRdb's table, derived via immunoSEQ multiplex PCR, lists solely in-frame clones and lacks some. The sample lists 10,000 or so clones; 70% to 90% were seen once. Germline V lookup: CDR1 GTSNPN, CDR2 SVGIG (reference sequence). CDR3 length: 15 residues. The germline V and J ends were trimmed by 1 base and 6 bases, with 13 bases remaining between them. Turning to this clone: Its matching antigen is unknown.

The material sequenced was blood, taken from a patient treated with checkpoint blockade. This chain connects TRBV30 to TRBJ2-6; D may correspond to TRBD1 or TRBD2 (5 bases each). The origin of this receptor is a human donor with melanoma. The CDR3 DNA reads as TGTGCCTGGAGTGCGGGGCCCCTCTCGGCCAACGTCCTGACTTTC. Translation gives CAWSAGPLSANVLTF.